The sequence of this TCR beta chain was determined in a study of breast tumors, draining lymph nodes, adjacent tissues. Overall study results and limits: Luminal-like breast cancer showed significantly greater tumor-nontumor repertoire similarity than basal-like breast cancer did. That most tumor T cells come from lymph nodes remained unproven. Compared with lymph nodes, tumors were less diverse; compared with nontumor tissue, more. The data were judged consistent with most tumor T cells coming from lymph node and expanding in tumor.

Breast cancer patients provided tissue from their axillary draining lymph nodes. One entry per CDR3 protein results from TCRdb running MiXCR on the multiplex PCR reads. The sample holds 180,000 or so distinct CDR3 sequences; 31% are singletons and the top ten take approximately 4.3%. This clonotype appeared many times. The antigen remains undetermined. The specimen was axillary lymph node tissue. This TCR was recovered from a female donor with breast cancer. Some clones in this sample may be carry-over from other donors' samples.

The CDR3 loop is CASRDLISYEQYF. The CDR3 nucleotides read TGTGCCAGCAGGGACTTAATCTCCTACGAGCAGTACTTC. The gene calls are TRBV6-5 and TRBJ2-7; tentatively, D is TRBD2 (5 bases). CDR3 length: 13 residues. Germline CDR1 and CDR2: MNHEY and SVGAGI. The V gene lost 6 bases and the J gene lost 0 bases, with 9 bases spanning the gap.